This TCR beta chain was sequenced in a study of T cells in Graves' hyperthyroidism and ophthalmopathy. This clonotype was found many times. Amplification yielded TCR beta CDR3 regions, with RNA transcripts as the source. When the TCR CDR3 underwent first-round RT-PCR, the HTBI primer set was used. TCRdb ran MiXCR on the multiplex PCR reads and lists one entry per CDR3 protein. The table shows about 740,000 distinct CDR3 sequences, with 14% occurring only once. A patient was excluded if there was uncontrolled infection, other autoimmune disease, pregnancy or lactation. CDR3 length equals 14 residues. The germline gives CDR1 LGHDT, CDR2 YNNKEL (reference sequence). V lost 5 bases, J lost 1 base, and 8 bases lay in between.

V is TRBV3-1 and J is TRBJ2-2; D gene uncertain. This sequence was found in a woman aged 18 to 35 with Graves' hyperthyroidism. Specimen: blood. Written as DNA, the CDR3 is TGTGCCAGCAGCAACCGGAGGAACACCGGGGAGCTGTTTTTT. It codes for CASSNRRNTGELFF.